Listed below are T cell receptor beta chains from one sample, sequenced in a study of T cells after yellow fever vaccination. From the 5' RACE reads, TCRdb called clonotypes with MiXCR, one entry per CDR3 protein. The sample has about 120,000 distinct CDR3 sequences, roughly 7.2% seen once. This sample comprised CD4+ T cells sorted from PBMCs, obtained around 45 days after the first yellow fever vaccination. These receptors came from a young man who received the YFV17D yellow fever vaccine. CDR3s include the opening cysteine and the closing phenylalanine or tryptophan. The D gene is left open where the match is weak. The size field is filled for only some rows; it gives once, few, many or a size class.

TRBJ2-1	many	TRBV18	TRBD1	CASSRTSGQDYNEQFF	TGTGCCAGCTCACGTACCTCCGGACAGGATTACAATGAGCAGTTCTTC
TRBJ1-1	many	TRBV5-8	NA	CASSLVLFVFF	TGTGCCAGCAGCTTGGTCCTGTTTGTTTTCTTT
TRBJ1-2	many	TRBV20-1	TRBD1	CSARDRGPWGYTF	TGCAGTGCTAGGGACAGGGGGCCCTGGGGCTACACCTTC
TRBJ1-1	many	TRBV28	TRBD1	CASSLGDRMNTEAFF	TGTGCCAGCAGTCTTGGGGACAGGATGAACACTGAAGCTTTCTTT
TRBJ2-2	many	TRBV18	NA	CASSPQGTNTGELFF	TGTGCCAGCTCACCACAGGGGACGAACACCGGGGAGCTGTTTTTT
TRBJ2-7	many	TRBV7-6	NA	CASSPTGIGNYEQYF	TGTGCCAGCAGCCCTACAGGGATTGGGAACTACGAGCAGTACTTC
TRBJ2-3	NA	TRBV7-2	TRBD2	CASSLASGGGATQYF	TGTGCCAGCAGCTTAGCGAGCGGGGGGGGCGCTACGCAGTATTTT
TRBJ2-2	many	TRBV7-3	NA	CASSLSGTTGELFF	TGTGCCAGCAGCTTATCGGGGACCACCGGGGAGCTGTTTTTT
TRBJ1-2	many	TRBV5-5	NA	CASSLRSGPGGSAGYTF	TGTGCCAGCAGCTTGAGGTCTGGGCCTGGCGGCTCAGCGGGCTACACCTTC
TRBJ1-1	many	TRBV29-1	NA	CSVLKALNTEAFF	TGCAGCGTTCTCAAGGCCCTGAACACTGAAGCTTTCTTT
TRBJ2-2	many	TRBV4-1	NA	CASSPGWSTGELFF	TGCGCCAGCAGCCCCGGTTGGAGCACCGGGGAGCTGTTTTTT
TRBJ2-5	many	TRBV11-2	NA	CASSLRSFQETQYF	TGTGCCAGCAGCTTAAGGAGTTTCCAAGAGACCCAGTACTTC
TRBJ1-6	many	TRBV2	NA	CARSAGGTRDSPLHF	TGTGCCAGGAGTGCTGGGGGGACCCGGGATTCACCCCTCCACTTT
TRBJ2-5	many	TRBV3-1	TRBD2	CASSPALPGLRAGETQYF	TGTGCCAGCAGCCCAGCCCTTCCGGGACTACGTGCGGGAGAGACCCAGTACTTC
TRBJ2-1	many	TRBV7-2	NA	CASSWSSGTVNEQFF	TGTGCCAGCAGCTGGAGTAGCGGAACTGTCAATGAGCAGTTCTTC
TRBJ1-1	many	TRBV6-5	NA	CASSYRKTNTEAFF	TGTGCCAGCAGTTACCGGAAGACGAACACTGAAGCTTTCTTT
TRBJ2-1	many	TRBV5-5	TRBD2	CASSLGPTSGGVDEQFF	TGTGCCAGCAGCTTGGGGCCTACTAGCGGGGGGGTCGATGAGCAGTTCTTC
TRBJ2-2	many	TRBV3-1	NA	CASSRYTGVTPGELFF	TGTGCCAGCAGCCGATATACGGGGGTTACCCCCGGGGAGCTGTTTTTT
TRBJ1-3	many	TRBV20-1	NA	CSATRGSGNTIYF	TGCAGTGCCACCCGGGGGTCTGGAAACACCATATATTTT
TRBJ2-1	many	TRBV5-1	TRBD2	CASSLGTSDEQFF	TGCGCCAGCAGCTTAGGGACTAGCGATGAGCAGTTCTTC
TRBJ2-1	many	TRBV5-1	NA	CASSSFGARSVNEQFF	TGCGCCAGCAGCTCCTTTGGGGCCCGAAGTGTTAATGAGCAGTTCTTC
TRBJ1-5	many	TRBV20-1	TRBD1	CSVPTGTGGNQPQHF	TGCAGTGTACCAACCGGGACAGGGGGCAATCAGCCCCAGCATTTT
TRBJ1-2	many	TRBV11-2	NA	CASSPSMDYGYTF	TGTGCCAGCAGCCCCAGCATGGACTATGGCTACACCTTC
TRBJ2-5	many	TRBV7-2	NA	CASSPQNQETQYF	TGTGCCAGCAGTCCGCAGAACCAAGAGACCCAGTACTTC
TRBJ2-5	many	TRBV18	NA	CASSRRAFETQYF	TGTGCCAGCTCCCGCCGGGCCTTTGAGACCCAGTACTTC
TRBJ2-3	NA	TRBV20-1	TRBD2	CSARVGTSGSDTQYF	TGCAGTGCTAGAGTTGGGACTAGCGGATCAGATACGCAGTATTTT
TRBJ2-2	many	TRBV5-1	NA	CASSLGQPSGELFF	TGCGCCAGCAGCCTCGGACAACCCTCCGGGGAGCTGTTTTTT
TRBJ2-1	few	TRBV7-9	NA	CASSFGTPSYNEQFF	TGTGCCAGCAGCTTCGGGACTCCCTCCTACAATGAGCAGTTCTTC
TRBJ2-3	many	TRBV10-1	TRBD2	CASSPSSGGINGRTQYF	TGCGCCAGCAGCCCCAGTAGCGGGGGGATCAACGGGCGAACGCAGTATTTT
TRBJ2-3	NA	TRBV5-4	NA	CATKDGMHTDTQYF	TGTGCCACTAAAGATGGGATGCACACAGATACGCAGTATTTT
TRBJ2-7	many	TRBV4-3	NA	CASSQDKGSSYEQYF	TGCGCCAGCAGCCAAGATAAAGGTTCTTCCTACGAGCAGTACTTC
TRBJ2-5	NA	TRBV2	NA	CASRDPARGRRETQYF	TGTGCCAGCAGGGACCCCGCCCGGGGGCGCCGGGAGACCCAGTACTTC
TRBJ1-3	many	TRBV6-5	NA	CASSYPGENTIYF	TGTGCCAGCAGTTATCCAGGGGAGAACACCATATATTTT
TRBJ2-3	many	TRBV29-1	TRBD2	CSVDIGGLTDTQYF	TGCAGCGTTGATATCGGGGGGTTAACGGATACGCAGTATTTT
TRBJ2-3	many	TRBV5-5	TRBD2	CASSLAGSGDFNTQYF	TGTGCCAGCAGCTTGGCTGGTAGCGGGGATTTCAATACGCAGTATTTT
TRBJ2-1	many	TRBV6-1	TRBD2	CASTPLSGLAGENEQFF	TGTGCCAGCACCCCCTTAAGCGGACTAGCGGGGGAGAATGAGCAGTTCTTC
TRBJ2-1	many	TRBV20-1	NA	CSAAGTLYNEQFF	TGCAGTGCCGCAGGGACCCTCTACAATGAGCAGTTCTTC
TRBJ2-3	many	TRBV7-2	TRBD2	CASSRNSGSADTQYF	TGTGCCAGCAGCCGAAATAGCGGGAGCGCAGATACGCAGTATTTT
TRBJ2-5	many	TRBV5-1	NA	CASSLQEGETQYF	TGCGCCAGCAGCTTACAGGAGGGCGAGACCCAGTACTTC
TRBJ1-6	many	TRBV7-3	NA	CASSLTQGSPLHF	TGTGCCAGCAGCTTAACTCAGGGGTCACCCCTCCACTTT
TRBJ2-2	many	TRBV12-3/TRBV12-4	NA	CASSGGSWAGELFF	TGTGCCAGCAGTGGTGGCTCCTGGGCCGGGGAGCTGTTTTTT
TRBJ1-5	NA	TRBV23-1	NA	CASSQSHRPIRPQHF	TGCGCCAGCAGTCAATCTCACAGGCCAATTAGGCCCCAGCATTTT
TRBJ1-1	many	TRBV12-3/TRBV12-4	TRBD1	CASRPQGVPTEAFF	TGTGCCAGCAGACCACAGGGGGTCCCCACTGAAGCTTTCTTT
TRBJ1-4	many	TRBV10-2	NA	CASSVEGTGTTEKLFF	TGCGCCAGCAGTGTAGAAGGGACGGGCACAACTGAAAAACTGTTTTTT
TRBJ1-4	many	TRBV18	TRBD1	CASSPARDRFNGKLFF	TGTGCCAGCTCGCCAGCCCGGGACAGGTTTAATGGAAAACTGTTTTTT
TRBJ2-1	NA	TRBV5-4	NA	CASSLMTSSYNEQFF	TGTGCCAGCAGCTTGATGACGAGTTCCTACAATGAGCAGTTCTTC
TRBJ2-2	many	TRBV5-4	TRBD2	CASSSKAGGNTGELFF	TGTGCCAGCAGCTCGAAAGCGGGGGGGAACACCGGGGAGCTGTTTTTT
TRBJ2-1	many	TRBV5-1	NA	CASSLGPRGAINEQFF	TGCGCCAGCAGCTTGGGGCCTCGGGGGGCAATCAATGAGCAGTTCTTC
TRBJ2-1	few	TRBV29-1	TRBD2	CSVATSGGGEQFF	TGCAGCGTGGCTACTAGCGGGGGGGGTGAGCAGTTCTTC
TRBJ2-5	NA	TRBV1	NA	CTSSIRKQETQYF	TGCACCAGCAGCATTCGGAAACAAGAGACCCAGTACTTC
TRBJ2-2	NA	TRBV7-2	NA	CASSPRTSRPTGELFF	TGTGCCAGCAGCCCTCGGACAAGCCGCCCTACCGGGGAGCTGTTTTTT
TRBJ1-1	many	TRBV7-9	NA	CASSLGGETEAFF	TGTGCCAGCAGCTTAGGGGGGGAAACTGAAGCTTTCTTT
TRBJ2-5	many	TRBV15	NA	CATSSDLEETQYF	TGTGCCACCAGCAGTGACCTCGAGGAGACCCAGTACTTC
TRBJ2-3	many	TRBV29-1	NA	CSVGAGTDTQYF	TGCAGCGTTGGGGCGGGCACAGATACGCAGTATTTT